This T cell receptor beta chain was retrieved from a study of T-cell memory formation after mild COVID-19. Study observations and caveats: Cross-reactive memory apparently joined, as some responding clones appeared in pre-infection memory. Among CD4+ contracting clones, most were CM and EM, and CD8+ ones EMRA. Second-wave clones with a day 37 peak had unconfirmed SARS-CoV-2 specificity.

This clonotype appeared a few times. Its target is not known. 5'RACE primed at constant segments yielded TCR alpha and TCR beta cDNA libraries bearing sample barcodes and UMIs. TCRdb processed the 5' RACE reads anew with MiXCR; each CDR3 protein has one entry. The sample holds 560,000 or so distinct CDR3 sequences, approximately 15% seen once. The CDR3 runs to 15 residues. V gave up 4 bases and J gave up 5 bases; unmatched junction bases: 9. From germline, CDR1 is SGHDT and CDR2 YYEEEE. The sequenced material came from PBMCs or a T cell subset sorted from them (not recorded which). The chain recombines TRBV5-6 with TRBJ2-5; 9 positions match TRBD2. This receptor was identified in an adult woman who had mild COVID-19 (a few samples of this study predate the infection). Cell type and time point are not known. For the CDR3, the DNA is TGTGCCAGCAGCCCCCCCGGGACTAGCATTGAGACCCAGTACTTC. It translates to CASSPPGTSIETQYF.